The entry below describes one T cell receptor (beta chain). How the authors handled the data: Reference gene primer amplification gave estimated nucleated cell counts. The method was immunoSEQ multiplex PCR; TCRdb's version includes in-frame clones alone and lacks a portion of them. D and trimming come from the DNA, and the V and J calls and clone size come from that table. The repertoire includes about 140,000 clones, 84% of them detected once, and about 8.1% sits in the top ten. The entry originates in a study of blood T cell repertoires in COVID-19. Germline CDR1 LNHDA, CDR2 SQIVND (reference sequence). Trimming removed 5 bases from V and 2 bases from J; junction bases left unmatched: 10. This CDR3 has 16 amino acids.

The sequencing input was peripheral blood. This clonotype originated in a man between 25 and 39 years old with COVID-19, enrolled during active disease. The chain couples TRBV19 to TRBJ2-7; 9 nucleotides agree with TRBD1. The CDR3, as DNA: TGTGCCAGTAGTGAAACAGGGGGCGCCAGTACCTACGAGCAGTACTTC. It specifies CASSETGGASTYEQYF. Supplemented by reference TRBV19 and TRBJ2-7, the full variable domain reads DGGITQSPKYLFRKEGQNVTLSCEQNLNHDAMYWYRQDPGQGLRLIYYSQIVNDFQKGDIAEGYSVSREKKESFPLTVTSAQKNPTAFYLCASSETGGASTYEQYFGPGTRLTVT.